The sequence of this TCR beta chain was determined in a study of cytomegalovirus exposure and HLA in healthy donors. Researchers ran the PCR with 60 Vbeta and 13 Jbeta primers. Generated by immunoSEQ multiplex PCR, the TCRdb table keeps only in-frame clones and is missing some. The sample lists some 120,000 clones; approximately 80% were seen once. This receptor was obtained from a female donor in good health and CMV-seronegative. The specimen sequenced was PBMCs.

The CDR3 region has the DNA TGTGCCAGCAGCCCTGGGACAGGGGAGGTGGGGACCCAGTACTTC. Translation gives CASSPGTGEVGTQYF. The chain is built from TRBV25-1 and TRBJ2-5; 10 nucleotides match TRBD1. The CDR3 runs 15 residues. The germline CDR1 and CDR2 sequences are MGHDK and SYGVNS. Losses at the gene ends were 6 bases for V and 7 bases for J; bases not matched to a gene: 11.